Here is one T cell receptor beta chain with its context. This entry is derived from a study of blood T cell repertoires in COVID-19. Original processing methods: Reference gene primer amplification gave estimated nucleated cell counts. Libraries were prepared by immunoSEQ multiplex PCR; TCRdb keeps only in-frame clonotypes and omits some of them. V and J calls and clone size are as listed in that table; D and trimming were resolved from the DNA. The sample records about 440,000 clones, around 88% being singletons. The germline V gene encodes CDR1 SGHRS and CDR2 YFSETQ. The CDR3 runs 14 residues. Trimming removed 4 bases at V and 8 bases at J, with 15 bases between.

Source material: peripheral blood. V is TRBV5-1 and J is TRBJ1-4; D may be TRBD1 (6 bases). The sequence derives from a woman aged 45-60 years with COVID-19, enrolled during active disease. The CDR3: CASSETGGEEKLFF. CDR3 coding DNA: TGCGCCAGCAGCGAGACAGGTGGGGAAGAAAAACTGTTTTTT.